The T cell receptor (beta chain) under discussion was sequenced for a study of blood T cell repertoires in COVID-19. Study details: Sites in the United States, Italy and Spain provided acute and convalescent COVID-19 samples.

In the authors' methods: Reference gene primer amplification gave nucleated cell count estimates. TCRdb's copy holds only in-frame clones and misses some; the assay was immunoSEQ multiplex PCR. The V and J calls and clone size were taken over from that table, and D and trimming were inferred from the DNA. The table shows over 100,000 clones, with roughly 84% occurring only once. The sample holds one count of this clone. The germline V and J ends were trimmed by 1 base and 2 bases, with 13 bases remaining between them. This CDR3 region has 15 residues. The sequencing input was peripheral blood. The J gene is TRBJ2-7, the V gene TRBV5-3, with D possibly matching TRBD2 (6 bases). TRBV5-3 is sorted into the ORF group, with uncertain function. This TCR came from a woman of 80 years or more with active or convalescent COVID-19. The DNA for the CDR3 is TGTGCCAGAAGCTTGTTTGTTGCGGGACCCTACGAGCAGTACTTC. The encoded protein is CARSLFVAGPYEQYF.